The 10 T cell receptor beta chains below were found in one sample sequenced in a study. TCRdb fed the 5' RACE reads into MiXCR, producing one record per CDR3 protein. The repertoire holds about 32,000 distinct CDR3 sequences, with roughly 24% as singletons. Sequencing was done on a sample of memory CD4+ T cells sorted from blood. As to subset: memory CD4+ T cells, CD4+CD45RO+CD25-. These receptors all come from a female donor with breast cancer.

The V gene is TRBV6-2 or TRBV6-3, the J gene TRBJ2-1; D remains unclear. CDR1 MNHEY and CDR2 SVGEGT come from the germline V gene. The CDR3 has 13 amino acids. Trimming took 2 bases from V and 7 from J, leaving 9 bases between them. In nucleotides, the CDR3 is TGTGCCAGCAGTTACGGGCCTCATAATGAGCAGTTCTTC. Residues: CASSYGPHNEQFF.

There are many counts of this clonotype. This rearrangement joins TRBV4-1 to TRBJ2-3; 11 bases line up with TRBD2. Germline CDR1 reads MGHRA; CDR2 reads YSYEKL. This CDR3 is 17 amino acids long. V shed 5 bases, J shed 3 bases, and the junction held 10 bases outside the gene matches. This CDR3 is CASSASHLAGGTDTQYF. In nucleotides, the CDR3 is TGCGCCAGCAGCGCCTCACATCTAGCGGGGGGTACAGATACGCAGTATTTT.

This clonotype has ten or more counts. J is TRBJ2-7 and V is TRBV7-9; D possibly corresponds to TRBD1 (5 bases). The CDR3 is made up of 12 amino acids. The germline V gene has CDR1 SEHNR and CDR2 FQNEAQ (reference sequence). Trimming removed 0 bases from V and 5 bases from J, with 5 bases in between. Written as DNA, the CDR3 is TGTGCCAGCAGCTTAGCAGGGGACGAGCAGTACTTC. Protein sequence: CASSLAGDEQYF.

A note on this clonotype: This clone may be a read error of a much larger clone one base away. The chain uses TRBV20-1 and TRBJ2-3; 8 bases align to TRBD1. V dropped 5 bases and J dropped 2; count of bases not matched to a gene: 12. The CDR3 has 16 amino acids. Germline CDR1 reads DFQATT; CDR2 reads SNEGSKA (reference sequence). The CDR3 is CSAGPRTGWDTDTQYF. The DNA of the CDR3 is TGCAGTGCTGGGCCTAGGACAGGGTGGGACACAGATACGCAGTATTTT.

V is TRBV11-2 and J is TRBJ2-3; TRBD1 agrees at 8 bases. Germline V gives CDR1 SGHAT, CDR2 FQNNGV. This CDR3 is built from 15 residues. The V and J ends lost 3 bases and 1 base, in that order; junction bases with no gene match: 3. As DNA, the CDR3 is TGTGCCAGCAGCTTCGGACAGGGTGGCACAGATACGCAGTATTTT. Protein sequence: CASSFGQGGTDTQYF.

A remark on this clonotype: This sequence may be a read error, since a much larger clone differs from it by one base. V usage is TRBV9 and J usage is TRBJ2-7, with 9 bases that match TRBD1. The CDR3 is 15 residues long. Germline CDR1 is SGDLS and CDR2 is YYNGEE. The CDR3 protein is CAGSVAGRTGDEQYF. DNA for the CDR3: TGTGCCGGCAGCGTAGCTGGGAGGACAGGGGACGAGCAGTACTTC.

The table lists this clonotype with a few counts. The chain has TRBV24-1 and TRBJ2-1; no definite D call. With 6 bases removed from V and 0 bases from J, the gap between germline ends came to 8 bases. CDR1 and CDR2 (germline): KGHDR, SFDVKD. The CDR3 totals 14 residues. The CDR3 DNA sequence: TGTGCCACCAGTCCGTCAAGCTCCTACAATGAGCAGTTCTTC. The encoded protein is CATSPSSSYNEQFF.

V usage is TRBV11-1 and J usage is TRBJ2-1; 10 nucleotides line up with TRBD2. Trimming cost V 4 bases and J 0 bases; bases outside gene matches: 12. Germline CDR1 and CDR2: SGHAT and FQDESV (reference sequence). This CDR3 comprises 19 residues. CDR3 DNA: TGTGCCAGCAGCTCACAACTAGCGGGGTACGAAAGCTCCTACAATGAGCAGTTCTTC. It is translated as CASSSQLAGYESSYNEQFF.

V usage is TRBV9 and J usage is TRBJ2-1, with 7 bases that match TRBD1. Judging by the DNA end, TRBJ2-7 fits better; the J call may be wrong. Germline V gives CDR1 SGDLS, CDR2 YYNGEE. This CDR3 comprises 15 residues. CDR3 nucleotides: TGTGCCAGCAGCGGGGGGACAGCCGATTACAATGAGCAGTACTTC. This translates into CASSGGTADYNEQYF.

This clonotype was observed at least ten times. The chain joins TRBV7-6 to TRBJ2-1; 12 bases fit TRBD2. CDR3 length: 15 amino acids. The J segment lost 8 bases and the V segment lost 5 bases, leaving 7 bases of the junction unmatched. Germline loops: CDR1 SGHVS, CDR2 FNYEAQ. The CDR3 region is CASSPPSGGADEQFF. The CDR3 nucleotides are TGTGCCAGCAGCCCACCTAGCGGGGGGGCAGATGAGCAGTTCTTC.